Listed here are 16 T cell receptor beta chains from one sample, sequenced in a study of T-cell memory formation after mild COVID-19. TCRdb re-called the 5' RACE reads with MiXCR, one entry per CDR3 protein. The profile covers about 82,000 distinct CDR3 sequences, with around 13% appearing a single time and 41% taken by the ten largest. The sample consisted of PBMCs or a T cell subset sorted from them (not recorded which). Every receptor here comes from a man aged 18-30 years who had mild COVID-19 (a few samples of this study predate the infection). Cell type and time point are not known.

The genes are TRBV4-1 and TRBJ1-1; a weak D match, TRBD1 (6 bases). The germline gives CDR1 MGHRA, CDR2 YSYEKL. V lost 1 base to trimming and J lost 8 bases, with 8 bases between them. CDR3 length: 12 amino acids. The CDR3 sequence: CASSQVDREAFF. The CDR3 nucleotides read TGCGCCAGCAGCCAAGTAGACAGGGAAGCTTTCTTT.

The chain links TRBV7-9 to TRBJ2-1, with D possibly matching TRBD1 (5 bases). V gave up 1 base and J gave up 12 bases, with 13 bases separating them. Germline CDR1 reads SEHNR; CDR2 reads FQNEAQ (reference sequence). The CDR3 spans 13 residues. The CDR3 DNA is TGTGCCAGCAGCTTAGGGGGCCACGGGTGGCAGTTCTTC. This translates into CASSLGGHGWQFF. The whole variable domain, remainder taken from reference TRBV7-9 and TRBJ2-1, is DTGVSQNPRHKITKRGQNVTFRCDPISEHNRLYWYRQTLGQGPEFLTYFQNEAQLEKSRLLSDRFSAERPKGSFSTLEIQRTEQGDSAMYLCASSLGGHGWQFFGPGTRLTVL.

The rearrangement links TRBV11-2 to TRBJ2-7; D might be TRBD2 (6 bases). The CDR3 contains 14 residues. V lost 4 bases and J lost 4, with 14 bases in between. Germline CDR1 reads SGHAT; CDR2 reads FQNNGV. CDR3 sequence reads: CASSWVLAPYEQYV. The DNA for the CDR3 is TGTGCCAGCAGCTGGGTCCTAGCGCCGTACGAGCAGTACGTC.

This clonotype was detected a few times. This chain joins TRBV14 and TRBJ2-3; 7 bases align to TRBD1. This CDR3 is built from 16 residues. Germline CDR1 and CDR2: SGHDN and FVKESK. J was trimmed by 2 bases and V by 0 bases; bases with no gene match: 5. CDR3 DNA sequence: TGTGCCAGCAGCCAAGATCTGGGACAGAACACAGATACGCAGTATTTT. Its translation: CASSQDLGQNTDTQYF.

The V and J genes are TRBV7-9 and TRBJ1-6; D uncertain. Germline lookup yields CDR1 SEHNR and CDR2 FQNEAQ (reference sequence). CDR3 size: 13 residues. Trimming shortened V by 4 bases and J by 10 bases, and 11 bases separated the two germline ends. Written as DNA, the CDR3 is TGTGCCAGCAGCTCGGACCTGGGGTCACCCCTCCACTTT. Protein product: CASSSDLGSPLHF.

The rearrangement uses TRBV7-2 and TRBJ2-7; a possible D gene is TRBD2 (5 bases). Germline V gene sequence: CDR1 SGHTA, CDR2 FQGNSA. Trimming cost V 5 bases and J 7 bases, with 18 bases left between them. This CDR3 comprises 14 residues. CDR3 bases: TGTGCCAGCAGCGAGGATCCCGGGATGTATGAGCAGTACTTC. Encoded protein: CASSEDPGMYEQYF. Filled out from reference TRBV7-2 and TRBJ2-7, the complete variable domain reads GAGVSQSPSNKVTEKGKDVELRCDPISGHTALYWYRQSLGQGLEFLIYFQGNSAPDKSGLPSDRFSAERTGGSVSTLTIQRTQQEDSAVYLCASSEDPGMYEQYFGPGTRLTVT.

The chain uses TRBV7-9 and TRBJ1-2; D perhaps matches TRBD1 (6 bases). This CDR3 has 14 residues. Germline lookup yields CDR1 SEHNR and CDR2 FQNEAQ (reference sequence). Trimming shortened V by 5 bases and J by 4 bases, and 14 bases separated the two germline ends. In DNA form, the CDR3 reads TGTGCCAGCAGCACACCGACAGGCCCCTATGGCTACACCTTC. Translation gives CASSTPTGPYGYTF.

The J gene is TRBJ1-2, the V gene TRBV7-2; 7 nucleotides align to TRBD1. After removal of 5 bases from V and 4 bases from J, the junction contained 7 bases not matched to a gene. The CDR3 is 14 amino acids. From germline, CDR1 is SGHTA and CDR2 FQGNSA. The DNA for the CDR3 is TGTGCCAGCAGCCACGCCGGGACAGTCTATGGCTACACCTTC. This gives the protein CASSHAGTVYGYTF.

The CDR3 region is CASSPPGQGANEQFF. In nucleotides, the CDR3 is TGTGCCAGCAGTCCTCCGGGACAGGGGGCCAATGAGCAGTTCTTC. The chain employs TRBV12-3 or TRBV12-4 and TRBJ2-1; 12 nucleotides align to TRBD1. The CDR3 contains 15 residues. V lost 5 bases to trimming and J lost 6 bases; unmatched junction nucleotides: 5.

The DNA for the CDR3 is TGTGCCAGCAGCGCCACAACGGGGTCCGGTGAGCAGTTCTTC. Encoded protein: CASSATTGSGEQFF. This chain uses TRBV9 with TRBJ2-1, with TRBD2 as a possible D gene (5 bases). Trimming shortened V by 3 bases and J by 9 bases, and 16 bases separated the two germline ends. The CDR3 is 14 residues long. Germline loops: CDR1 SGDLS, CDR2 YYNGEE.

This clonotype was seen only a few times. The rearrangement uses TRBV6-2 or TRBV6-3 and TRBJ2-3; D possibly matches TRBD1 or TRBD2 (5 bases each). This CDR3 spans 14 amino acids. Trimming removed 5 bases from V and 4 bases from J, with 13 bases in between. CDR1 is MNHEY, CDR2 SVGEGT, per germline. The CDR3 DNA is TGTGCCAGCAGTCCGACCGGGGCCGCAGATACGCAGTATTTT. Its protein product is CASSPTGAADTQYF.

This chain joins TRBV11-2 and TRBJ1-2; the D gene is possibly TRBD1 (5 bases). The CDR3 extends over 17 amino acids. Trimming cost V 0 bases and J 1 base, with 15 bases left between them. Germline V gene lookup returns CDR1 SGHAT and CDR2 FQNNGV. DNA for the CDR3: TGTGCCAGCAGCTTAGATTCGGCGGGACCGGTTAACTATGGCTACACCTTC. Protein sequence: CASSLDSAGPVNYGYTF.

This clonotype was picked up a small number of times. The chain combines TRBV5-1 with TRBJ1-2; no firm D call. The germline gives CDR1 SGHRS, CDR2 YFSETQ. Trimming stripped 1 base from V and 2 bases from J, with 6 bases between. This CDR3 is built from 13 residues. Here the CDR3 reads CASSLNGNYGYTF. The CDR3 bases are TGCGCCAGCAGCTTGAACGGGAACTATGGCTACACCTTC. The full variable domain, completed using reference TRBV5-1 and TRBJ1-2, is KAGVTQTPRYLIKTRGQQVTLSCSPISGHRSVSWYQQTPGQGLQFLFEYFSETQRNKGNFPGRFSGRQFSNSRSEMNVSTLELGDSALYLCASSLNGNYGYTFGSGTRLTVV.

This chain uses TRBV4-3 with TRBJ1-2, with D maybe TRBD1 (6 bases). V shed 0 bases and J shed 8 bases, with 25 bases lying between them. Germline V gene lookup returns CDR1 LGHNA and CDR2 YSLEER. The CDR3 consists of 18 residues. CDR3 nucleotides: TGCGCCAGCAGCCAAGAAGGGGGAAGTGGGCACCAAGTTTCCGGCTACACCTTC. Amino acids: CASSQEGGSGHQVSGYTF.

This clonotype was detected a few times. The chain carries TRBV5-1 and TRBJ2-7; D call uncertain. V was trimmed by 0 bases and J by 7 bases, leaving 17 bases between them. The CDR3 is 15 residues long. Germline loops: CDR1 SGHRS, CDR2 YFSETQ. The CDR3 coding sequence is TGCGCCAGCAGCTTGGAATTGATCACCCTCGGTGAGCAGTACGTC. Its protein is CASSLELITLGEQYV.

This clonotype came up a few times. In nucleotides, the CDR3 is TGTGCCAGCAGCCTAGCGGGGGGGCTTTTTAATGAGCAGTTCTTC. Residues: CASSLAGGLFNEQFF. The chain carries TRBV5-5 and TRBJ2-1, with 12 bases that match TRBD2. V lost 4 bases and J lost 7; bases outside the gene matches: 6. Germline values: CDR1 SGHKS, CDR2 YYEKEE (reference sequence). The CDR3 totals 15 residues. Full variable domain (outside the CDR3, taken from reference TRBV5-5 and TRBJ2-1): DAGVTQSPTHLIKTRGQQVTLRCSPISGHKSVSWYQQVLGQGPQFIFQYYEKEERGRGNFPDRFSARQFPNYSSELNVNALLLGDSALYLCASSLAGGLFNEQFFGPGTRLTVL.